Reported below is one T cell receptor (beta chain). V shed 4 bases, J shed 8 bases, and the junction held 4 bases outside the gene matches. From germline, CDR1 is SGHTS and CDR2 YDEGEE. The CDR3 covers 13 residues. This sample stems from a study of T cell changes during pregnancy in multiple sclerosis. TCRdb keeps only in-frame clones here, not all; method: immunoSEQ multiplex PCR. The table lists about 50,000 clones, 92% of them singletons. This clonotype was sampled from a female donor with multiple sclerosis, enrolled in a pregnancy study. J is TRBJ2-1 and V is TRBV5-8; 9 nucleotides agree with TRBD2. The sequences come from CD4+ T cells from peripheral blood mononuclear cells, collected after pregnancy. The CDR3 sequence is CASSQIAGDEQFF. The CDR3 DNA follows: TGTGCCAGCAGCCAAATAGCGGGGGATGAGCAGTTCTTC.